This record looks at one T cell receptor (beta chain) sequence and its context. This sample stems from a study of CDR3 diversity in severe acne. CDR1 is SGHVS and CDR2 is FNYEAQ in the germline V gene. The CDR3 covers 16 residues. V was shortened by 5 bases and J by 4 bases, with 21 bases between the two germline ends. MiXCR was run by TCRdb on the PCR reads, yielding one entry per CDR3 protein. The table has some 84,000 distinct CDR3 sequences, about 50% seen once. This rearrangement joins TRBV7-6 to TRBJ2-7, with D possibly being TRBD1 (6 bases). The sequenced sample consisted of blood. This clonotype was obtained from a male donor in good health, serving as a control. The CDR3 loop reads CASSPQAGTSIYEQYF. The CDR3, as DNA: TGTGCCAGCAGCCCACAAGCTGGGACATCAATTTACGAGCAGTACTTC.